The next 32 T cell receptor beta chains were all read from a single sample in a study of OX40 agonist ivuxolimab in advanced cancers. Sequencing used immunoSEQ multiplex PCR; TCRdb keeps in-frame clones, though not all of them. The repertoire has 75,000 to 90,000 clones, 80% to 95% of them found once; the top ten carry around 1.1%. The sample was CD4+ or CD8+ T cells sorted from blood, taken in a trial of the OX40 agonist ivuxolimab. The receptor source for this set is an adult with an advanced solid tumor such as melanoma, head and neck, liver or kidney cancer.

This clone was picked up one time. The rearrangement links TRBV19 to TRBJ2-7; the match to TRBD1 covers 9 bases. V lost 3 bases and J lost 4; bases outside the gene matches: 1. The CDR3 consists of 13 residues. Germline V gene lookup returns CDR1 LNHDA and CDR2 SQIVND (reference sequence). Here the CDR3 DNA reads TGTGCCAGTAGTATGGACAGGGGTTACGAGCAGTACTTC. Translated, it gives CASSMDRGYEQYF.

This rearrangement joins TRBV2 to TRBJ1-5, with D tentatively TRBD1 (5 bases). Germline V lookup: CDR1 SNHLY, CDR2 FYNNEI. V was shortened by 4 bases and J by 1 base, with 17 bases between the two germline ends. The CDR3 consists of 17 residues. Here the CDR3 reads CASSGIGAAGSNQPQHF. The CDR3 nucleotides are TGTGCCAGCAGTGGTATAGGGGCGGCAGGGAGCAATCAGCCCCAGCATTTT.

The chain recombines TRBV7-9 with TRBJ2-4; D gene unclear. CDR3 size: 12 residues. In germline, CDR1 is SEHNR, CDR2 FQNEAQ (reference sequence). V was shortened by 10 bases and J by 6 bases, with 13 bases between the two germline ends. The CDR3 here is CATIGRRNIQYF. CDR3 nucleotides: TGTGCCACTATCGGTAGAAGAAACATTCAGTACTTC.

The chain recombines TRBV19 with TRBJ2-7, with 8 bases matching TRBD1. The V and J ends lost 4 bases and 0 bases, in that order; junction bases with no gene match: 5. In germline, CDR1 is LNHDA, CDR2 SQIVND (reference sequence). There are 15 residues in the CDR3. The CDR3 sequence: CASSRGQASSYEQYF. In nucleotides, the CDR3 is TGTGCCAGTAGTAGGGGACAGGCGAGCTCCTACGAGCAGTACTTC.

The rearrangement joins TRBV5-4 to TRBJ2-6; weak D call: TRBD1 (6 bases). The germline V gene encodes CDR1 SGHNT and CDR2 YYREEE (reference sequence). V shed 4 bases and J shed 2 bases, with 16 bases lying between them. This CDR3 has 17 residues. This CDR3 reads CASSPPGNRAGANVLTF. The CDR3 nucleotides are TGTGCCAGCAGCCCCCCGGGGAACAGGGCTGGGGCCAACGTCCTGACTTTC.

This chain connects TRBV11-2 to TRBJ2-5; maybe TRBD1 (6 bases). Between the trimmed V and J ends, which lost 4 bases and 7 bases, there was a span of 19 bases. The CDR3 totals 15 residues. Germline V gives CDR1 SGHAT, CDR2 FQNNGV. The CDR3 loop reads CASSWSGGVGGTQYF. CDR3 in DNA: TGTGCCAGCAGCTGGAGTGGGGGTGTAGGGGGGACCCAGTACTTC.

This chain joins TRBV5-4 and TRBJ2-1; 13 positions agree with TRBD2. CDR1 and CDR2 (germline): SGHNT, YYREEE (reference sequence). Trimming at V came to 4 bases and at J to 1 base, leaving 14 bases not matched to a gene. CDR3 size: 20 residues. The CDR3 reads CASSLLLAGGTYLSYNEQFF. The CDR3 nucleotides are TGTGCCAGCAGCCTACTACTAGCGGGAGGGACTTACCTATCCTACAATGAGCAGTTCTTC.

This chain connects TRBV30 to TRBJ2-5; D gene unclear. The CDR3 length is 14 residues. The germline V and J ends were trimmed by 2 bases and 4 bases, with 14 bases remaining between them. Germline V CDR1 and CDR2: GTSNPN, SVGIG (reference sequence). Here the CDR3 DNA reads TGTGCCTGGAGTTCCCTCCAGGCCAGAGAGACCCAGTACTTC. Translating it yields CAWSSLQARETQYF.

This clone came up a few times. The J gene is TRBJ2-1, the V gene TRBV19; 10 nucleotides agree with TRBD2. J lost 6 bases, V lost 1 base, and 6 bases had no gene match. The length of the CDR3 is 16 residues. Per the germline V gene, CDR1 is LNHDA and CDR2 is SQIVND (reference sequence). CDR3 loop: CASSIVPLAGVNEQFF. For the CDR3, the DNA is TGTGCCAGTAGTATAGTCCCCCTAGCGGGAGTCAATGAGCAGTTCTTC.

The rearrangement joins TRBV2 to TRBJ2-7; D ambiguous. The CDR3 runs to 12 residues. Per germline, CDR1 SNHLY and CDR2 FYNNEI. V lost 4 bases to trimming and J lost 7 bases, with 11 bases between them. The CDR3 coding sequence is TGTGCCAGCAGTGTGGCCCCCTGGGAGCAGTACTTC. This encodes CASSVAPWEQYF.

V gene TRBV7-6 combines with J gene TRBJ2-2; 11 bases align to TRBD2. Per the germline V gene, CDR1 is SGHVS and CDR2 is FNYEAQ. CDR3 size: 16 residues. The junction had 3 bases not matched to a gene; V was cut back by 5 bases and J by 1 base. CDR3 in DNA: TGTGCCAGCAGCAGAGGACTAGCGGGGAACACCGGGGAGCTGTTTTTT. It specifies CASSRGLAGNTGELFF.

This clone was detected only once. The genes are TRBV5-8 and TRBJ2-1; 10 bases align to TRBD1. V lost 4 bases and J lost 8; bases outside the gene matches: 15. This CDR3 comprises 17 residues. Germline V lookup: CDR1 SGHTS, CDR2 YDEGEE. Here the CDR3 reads CASSHRLAGTGADEQFF. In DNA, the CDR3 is TGTGCCAGCAGCCACCGCCTAGCCGGGACAGGGGCCGATGAGCAGTTCTTC.

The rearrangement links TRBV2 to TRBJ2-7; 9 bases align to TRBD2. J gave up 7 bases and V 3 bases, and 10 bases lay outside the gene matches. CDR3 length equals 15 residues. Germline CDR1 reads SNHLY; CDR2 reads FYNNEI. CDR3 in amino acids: CASSEVGGRAEEQYF. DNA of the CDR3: TGTGCCAGCAGTGAGGTTGGCGGGAGGGCGGAAGAGCAGTACTTC.

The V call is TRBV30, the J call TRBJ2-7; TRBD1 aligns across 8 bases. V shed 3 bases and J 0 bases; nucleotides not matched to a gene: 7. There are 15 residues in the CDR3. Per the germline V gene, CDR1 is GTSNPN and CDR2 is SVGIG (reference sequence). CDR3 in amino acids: CAWSLGQGGSYEQYF. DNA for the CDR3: TGTGCCTGGAGCCTAGGACAGGGTGGCTCCTACGAGCAGTACTTC.

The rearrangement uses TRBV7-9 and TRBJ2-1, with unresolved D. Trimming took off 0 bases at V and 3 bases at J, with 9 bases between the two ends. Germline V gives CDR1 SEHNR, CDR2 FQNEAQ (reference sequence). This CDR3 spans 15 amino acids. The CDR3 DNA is TGTGCCAGCAGCTTAGCTGTGGATTACTACAATGAGCAGTTCTTC. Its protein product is CASSLAVDYYNEQFF.

CDR3 DNA: TGCGCCAGCAGTGCGACGACAGGTCCCTACGAGCAGTACTTC. Amino acid sequence: CASSATTGPYEQYF. The chain links TRBV10-2 to TRBJ2-7, with a weak D call TRBD1 (6 bases). This CDR3 is built from 14 residues. CDR1 is WSHSY and CDR2 is SAAADI in the germline V gene. Deletions cut 4 bases from V and 2 bases from J, with 12 bases between.

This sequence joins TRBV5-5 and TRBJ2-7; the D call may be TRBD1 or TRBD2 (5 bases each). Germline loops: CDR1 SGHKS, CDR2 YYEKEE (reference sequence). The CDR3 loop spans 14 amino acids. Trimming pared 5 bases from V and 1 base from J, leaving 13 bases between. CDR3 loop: CASRSPGRSYEQYF. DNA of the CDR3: TGTGCCAGCAGATCCCCGGGGCGATCCTACGAGCAGTACTTC.

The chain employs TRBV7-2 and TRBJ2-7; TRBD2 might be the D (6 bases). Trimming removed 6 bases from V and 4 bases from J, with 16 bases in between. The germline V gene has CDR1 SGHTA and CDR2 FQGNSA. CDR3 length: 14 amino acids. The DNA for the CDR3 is TGTGCCAGCAGAATAGCGGAGGGCCGGTACGAGCAGTACTTC. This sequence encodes CASRIAEGRYEQYF.

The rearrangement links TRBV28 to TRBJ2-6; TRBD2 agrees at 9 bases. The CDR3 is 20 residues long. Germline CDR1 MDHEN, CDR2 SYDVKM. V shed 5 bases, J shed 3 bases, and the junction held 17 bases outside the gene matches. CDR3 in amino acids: CASSDSRGGLALLGANVLTF. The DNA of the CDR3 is TGTGCCAGCAGTGACTCAAGGGGGGGACTAGCTTTACTTGGGGCCAACGTCCTGACTTTC.

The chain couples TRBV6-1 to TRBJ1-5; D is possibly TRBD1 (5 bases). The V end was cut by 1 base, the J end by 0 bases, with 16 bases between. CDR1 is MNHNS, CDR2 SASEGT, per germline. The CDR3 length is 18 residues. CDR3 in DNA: TGTGCCAGCAGTGAAGTGGGGCCGGGGGTTCATAGCAATCAGCCCCAGCATTTT. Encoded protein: CASSEVGPGVHSNQPQHF.

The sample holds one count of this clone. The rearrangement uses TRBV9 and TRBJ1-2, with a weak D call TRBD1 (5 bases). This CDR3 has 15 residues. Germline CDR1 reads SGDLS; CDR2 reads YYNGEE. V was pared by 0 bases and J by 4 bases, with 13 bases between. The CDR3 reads CASSVGWAGTYGYTF. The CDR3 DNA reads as TGTGCCAGCAGCGTAGGGTGGGCAGGGACCTATGGCTACACCTTC.

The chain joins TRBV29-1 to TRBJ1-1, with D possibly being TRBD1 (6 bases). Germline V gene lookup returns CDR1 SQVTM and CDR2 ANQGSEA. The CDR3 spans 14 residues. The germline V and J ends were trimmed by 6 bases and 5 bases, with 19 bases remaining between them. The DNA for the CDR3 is TGCAGCGTACAGCGAGGGGGAACTGGGACTGAAGCTTTCTTT. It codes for CSVQRGGTGTEAFF. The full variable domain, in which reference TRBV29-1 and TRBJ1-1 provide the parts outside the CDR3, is SAVISQKPSRDICQRGTSLTIQCQVDSQVTMMFWYRQQPGQSLTLIATANQGSEATYESGFVIDKFPISRPNLTFSTLTVSNMSPEDSSIYLCSVQRGGTGTEAFFGQGTRLTVV.

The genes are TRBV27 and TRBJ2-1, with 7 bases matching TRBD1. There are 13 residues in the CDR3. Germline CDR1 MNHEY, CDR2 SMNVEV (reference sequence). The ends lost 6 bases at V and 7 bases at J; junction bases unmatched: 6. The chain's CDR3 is CASSPDRRNEQFF. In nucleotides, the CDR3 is TGTGCCAGCAGCCCGGACAGGCGGAATGAGCAGTTCTTC.

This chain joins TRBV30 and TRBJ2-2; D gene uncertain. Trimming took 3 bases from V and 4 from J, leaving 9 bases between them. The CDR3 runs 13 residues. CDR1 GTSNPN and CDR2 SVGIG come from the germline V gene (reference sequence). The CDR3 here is CAWSWAGTGELFF. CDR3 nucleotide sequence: TGTGCCTGGAGCTGGGCCGGCACCGGGGAGCTGTTTTTT.

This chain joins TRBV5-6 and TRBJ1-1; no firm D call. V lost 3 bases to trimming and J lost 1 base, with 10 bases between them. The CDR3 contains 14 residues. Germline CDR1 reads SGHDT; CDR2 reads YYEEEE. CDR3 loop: CASSSMTGNTEAFF. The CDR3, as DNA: TGTGCCAGCAGCTCGATGACGGGGAACACTGAAGCTTTCTTT.

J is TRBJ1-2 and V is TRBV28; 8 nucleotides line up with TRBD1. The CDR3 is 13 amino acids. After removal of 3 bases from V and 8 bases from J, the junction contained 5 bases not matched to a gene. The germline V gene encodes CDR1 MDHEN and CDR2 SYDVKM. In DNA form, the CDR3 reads TGTGCCAGCAGTTTTCAGGGGGCGCGAGGCTACACCTTC. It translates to CASSFQGARGYTF.

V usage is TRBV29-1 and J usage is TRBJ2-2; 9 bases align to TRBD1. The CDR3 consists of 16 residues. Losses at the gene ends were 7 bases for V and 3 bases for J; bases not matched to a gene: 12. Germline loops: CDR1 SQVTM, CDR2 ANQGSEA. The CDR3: CSANTGGGTDTGELFF. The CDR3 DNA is TGCAGCGCGAATACAGGGGGCGGGACAGACACCGGGGAGCTGTTTTTT.

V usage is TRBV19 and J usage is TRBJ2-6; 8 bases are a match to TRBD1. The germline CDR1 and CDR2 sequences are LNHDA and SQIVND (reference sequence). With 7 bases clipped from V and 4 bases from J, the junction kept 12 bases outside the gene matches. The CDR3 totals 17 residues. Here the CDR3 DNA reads TGTGCCAGTAATCTGGGCCAGGGGGCAAACGGGGCCAACGTCCTGACTTTC. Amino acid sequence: CASNLGQGANGANVLTF.

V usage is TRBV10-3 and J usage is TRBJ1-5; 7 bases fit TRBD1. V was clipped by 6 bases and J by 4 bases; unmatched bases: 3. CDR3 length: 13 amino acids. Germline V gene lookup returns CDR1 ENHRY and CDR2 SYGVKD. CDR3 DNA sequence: TGTGCCATCAGCTCGACAGGGAATCAGCCCCAGCATTTT. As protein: CAISSTGNQPQHF.

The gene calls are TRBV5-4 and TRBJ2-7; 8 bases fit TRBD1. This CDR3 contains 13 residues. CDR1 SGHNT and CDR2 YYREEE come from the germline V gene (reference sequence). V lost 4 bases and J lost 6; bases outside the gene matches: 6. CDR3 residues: CASSPTGAGEQYF. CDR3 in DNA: TGTGCCAGCAGCCCGACAGGGGCCGGCGAGCAGTACTTC. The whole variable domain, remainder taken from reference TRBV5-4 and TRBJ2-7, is ETGVTQSPTHLIKTRGQQVTLRCSSQSGHNTVSWYQQALGQGPQFIFQYYREEENGRGNFPPRFSGLQFPNYSSELNVNALELDDSALYLCASSPTGAGEQYFGPGTRLTVT.

The CDR3 nucleotides read TGCGCCAGCAGCCCAGCGGCAACGAGATCTGGGGCCAACGTCCTGACTTTC. It encodes CASSPAATRSGANVLTF. V and J are TRBV4-1 and TRBJ2-6; tentative D call: TRBD2 (5 bases). This CDR3 is 17 amino acids long. With 4 bases removed from V and 1 base from J, the gap between germline ends came to 14 bases. Germline-derived CDR1 and CDR2 are MGHRA and YSYEKL.

The CDR3 sequence: CGTASVGPYEQYF. The CDR3 nucleotides are TGTGGGACTGCGTCAGTGGGCCCCTACGAGCAGTACTTC. This chain uses TRBV28 with TRBJ2-7; D is possibly TRBD2 (5 bases). The CDR3 contains 13 residues. Germline CDR1 MDHEN, CDR2 SYDVKM.